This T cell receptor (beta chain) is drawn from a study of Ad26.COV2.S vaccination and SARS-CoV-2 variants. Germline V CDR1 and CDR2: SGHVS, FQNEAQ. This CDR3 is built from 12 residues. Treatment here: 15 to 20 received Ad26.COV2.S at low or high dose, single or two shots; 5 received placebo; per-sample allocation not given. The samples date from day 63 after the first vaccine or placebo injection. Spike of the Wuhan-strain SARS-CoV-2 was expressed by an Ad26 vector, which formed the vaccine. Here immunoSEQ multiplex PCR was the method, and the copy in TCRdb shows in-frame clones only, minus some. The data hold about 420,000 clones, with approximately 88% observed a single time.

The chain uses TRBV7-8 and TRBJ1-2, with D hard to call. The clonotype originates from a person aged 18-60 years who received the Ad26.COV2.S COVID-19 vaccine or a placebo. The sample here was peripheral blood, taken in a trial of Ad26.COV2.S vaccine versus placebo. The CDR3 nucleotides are TGTATCTATGGAGGGCCCGTAAATGGCTACACCTTC. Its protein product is CIYGGPVNGYTF.